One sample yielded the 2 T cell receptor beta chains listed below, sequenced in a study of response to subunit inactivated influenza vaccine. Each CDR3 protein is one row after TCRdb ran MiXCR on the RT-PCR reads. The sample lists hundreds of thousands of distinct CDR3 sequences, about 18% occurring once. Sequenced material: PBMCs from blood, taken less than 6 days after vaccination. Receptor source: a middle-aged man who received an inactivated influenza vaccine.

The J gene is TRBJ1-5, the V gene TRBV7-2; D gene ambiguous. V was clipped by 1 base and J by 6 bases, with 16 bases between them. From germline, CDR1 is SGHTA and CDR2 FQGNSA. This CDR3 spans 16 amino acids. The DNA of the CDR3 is TGTGCCAGCAGCTTAGGGGGTCCCAGATCTGGTCAGCCCCAGCATTTT. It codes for CASSLGGPRSGQPQHF.

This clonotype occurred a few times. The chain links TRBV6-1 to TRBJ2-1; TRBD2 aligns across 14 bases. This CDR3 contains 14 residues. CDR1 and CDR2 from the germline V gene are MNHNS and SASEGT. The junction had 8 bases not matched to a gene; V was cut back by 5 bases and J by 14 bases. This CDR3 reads CASSQGLAGGMEFF. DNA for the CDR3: TGTGCCAGCAGTCAAGGACTAGCGGGAGGAATGGAGTTCTTC.